This T cell receptor (beta chain) was documented in a study of response to subunit inactivated influenza vaccine (dated by TCRdb to the late 2010s). General notes on the study: The study used deep quantitative T cell receptor repertoire profiling to track responses to a trivalent subunit inactivated influenza vaccine. Overall study outcomes, separate from this receptor: According to the authors, only a limited number of new T cells may be recruited by each seasonal influenza vaccination.

The germline V gene specifies ENHRY as CDR1 and SYGVKD as CDR2. The cysteine opens and the phenylalanine closes a CDR3 of 14 amino acids. The kept DNA is CDR3 alone, 42 bases in frame from the first base. Between the V and J ends, shortened by 6 bases and 1 base respectively, the junction contains 12 bases. Regarding this clonotype: What this receptor recognizes is not known. No clone much larger than this one lies a single base away; base qualities are absent.

Library preparation was by RT-PCR. Instrument used: Illumina HiSeq 2500. The public reads were run again by TCRdb, first through fastp at Q25 and then through MiXCR, and only productive beta chains were kept. Every CDR3 protein is listed once, alongside the most common genes and DNA of its rows. The table for this sample lists hundreds of thousands of distinct CDR3 sequences; 13% to 15% of them were counted only once. The top ten constitute approximately 7.6% of the sample. This TCR came from a man aged 50 to 59 who received an inactivated influenza vaccine. Donor details come from another sample of the same person, matched by shared clones. The V gene is TRBV10-3 and the J gene is TRBJ1-1; TRBD1 is perhaps the D gene, given 5 matching bases. The material was PBMCs from blood, obtained around two weeks before vaccination. The nucleotide sequence reads as follows: TGTGCCATCAGCCGGGGGGGGAGGAACACTGAAGCTTTCTTT. This codes for CAISRGGRNTEAFF.